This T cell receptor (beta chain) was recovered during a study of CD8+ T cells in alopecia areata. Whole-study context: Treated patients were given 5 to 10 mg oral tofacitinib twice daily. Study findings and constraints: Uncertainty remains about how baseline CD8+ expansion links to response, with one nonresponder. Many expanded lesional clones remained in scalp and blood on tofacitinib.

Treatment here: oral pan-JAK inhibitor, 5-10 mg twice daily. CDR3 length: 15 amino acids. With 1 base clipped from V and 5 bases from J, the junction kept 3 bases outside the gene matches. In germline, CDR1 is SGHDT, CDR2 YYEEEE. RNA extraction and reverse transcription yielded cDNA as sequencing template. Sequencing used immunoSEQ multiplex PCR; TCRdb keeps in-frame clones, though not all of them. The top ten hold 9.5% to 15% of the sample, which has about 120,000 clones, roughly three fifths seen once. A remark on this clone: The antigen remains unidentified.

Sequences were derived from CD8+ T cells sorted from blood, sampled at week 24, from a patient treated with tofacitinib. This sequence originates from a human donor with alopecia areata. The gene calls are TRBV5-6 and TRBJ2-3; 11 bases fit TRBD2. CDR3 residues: CASSLTSGGIDTQYF. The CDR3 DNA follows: TGTGCCAGCAGCTTGACTAGCGGGGGAATAGATACGCAGTATTTT.